This T cell receptor (beta chain) stems from a study of blood T cell repertoires in COVID-19. Libraries were prepared by immunoSEQ multiplex PCR; TCRdb keeps only in-frame clonotypes and omits some of them. The sample shows some 310,000 clones, roughly 86% of them seen only once. Germline V gene sequence: CDR1 SEHNR, CDR2 FQNEAQ (reference sequence). The CDR3 sequence is 15 residues long. Trimming at V came to 1 base and at J to 5 bases, leaving 4 bases not matched to a gene. Those who participated ranged in age from about 18 to 89 years and resided in under 25 US areas. Participant reports of clinical history set cohort assignment.

Sequenced: PBMCs or T cells enriched from blood (not recorded which). The TCR sequence derives from a young woman who had recovered from COVID-19. This chain uses TRBV7-9 with TRBJ1-5, with 8 bases identical to TRBD1. CDR3 region: CASSLGTGGHQPQHF. DNA of the CDR3: TGTGCCAGCAGCTTAGGCACAGGGGGACATCAGCCCCAGCATTTT.